These 5 T cell receptor beta chains came from one sample sequenced in a study of blood T cell repertoires in COVID-19. Assay used: immunoSEQ multiplex PCR; TCRdb lists only in-frame clones, some missing. The profile shows a few hundred thousand clones, less than 90% of them singletons. What was sequenced was peripheral blood. Source of these receptors: a man aged 60-69 years who had recovered from COVID-19.

DNA for the CDR3: TGTGCCAGAAGAACCACAGGGCCTACTAGCACAGATACGCAGTATTTT. This encodes CARRTTGPTSTDTQYF. The V gene is TRBV27, the J gene TRBJ2-3, with D maybe TRBD1 (6 bases). The germline CDR1 and CDR2 sequences are MNHEY and SMNVEV (reference sequence). The length of the CDR3 is 16 residues. V lost 9 bases and J lost 0, with 19 bases in between.

The chain combines TRBV29-1 with TRBJ1-2; 7 bases are a match to TRBD1. Germline values: CDR1 SQVTM, CDR2 ANQGSEA. V trimming: 6 bases; J trimming: 4 bases; junction bases outside the gene matches: 11. The CDR3 has 14 residues. The CDR3 DNA sequence: TGCAGCGTGGGCGGTACAGGGGCTGGCTATGGCTACACCTTC. Translated: CSVGGTGAGYGYTF.

The rearrangement joins TRBV4-2 to TRBJ2-1, with 7 nucleotides matching TRBD2. With 1 base clipped from V and 8 bases from J, the junction kept 5 bases outside the gene matches. The CDR3 is 14 residues long. CDR1 is LGHNA, CDR2 YNFKEQ, per germline. CDR3 amino acids: CASSQALGGYEQFF. The CDR3 DNA sequence: TGTGCCAGCAGCCAAGCCCTCGGGGGGTATGAGCAGTTCTTC.

The chain links TRBV2 to TRBJ1-3, with D hard to call. With 8 bases removed from V and 0 bases from J, the gap between germline ends came to 17 bases. Germline V lookup: CDR1 SNHLY, CDR2 FYNNEI. The CDR3 sequence is 16 residues long. In nucleotides, the CDR3 is TGTGCCAGCCGCCCAGTGGGAGAAAGCTCTGGAAACACCATATATTTT. This sequence encodes CASRPVGESSGNTIYF.

The chain uses TRBV29-1 and TRBJ1-5, with unresolved D. CDR1 and CDR2 (germline): SQVTM, ANQGSEA. Between the trimmed V and J ends, which lost 5 bases and 3 bases, there was a span of 11 bases. This CDR3 region has 13 residues. The CDR3 bases are TGCAGCGTTCTCCAGGACTTCAATCAGCCCCAGCATTTT. Translation gives CSVLQDFNQPQHF. Supplemented by reference TRBV29-1 and TRBJ1-5, the full variable domain reads SAVISQKPSRDICQRGTSLTIQCQVDSQVTMMFWYRQQPGQSLTLIATANQGSEATYESGFVIDKFPISRPNLTFSTLTVSNMSPEDSSIYLCSVLQDFNQPQHFGDGTRLSIL.